One sample yielded the 16 T cell receptor beta chains listed below, sequenced in a study of CD8+ T cells in alopecia areata. Isolated RNA was reverse transcribed into cDNA used as the sequencing template. Repertoires were generated with immunoSEQ multiplex PCR, while TCRdb's copy carries only in-frame clones and drops some. This table holds over 95,000 clones, roughly two fifths found once. The sample taken for sequencing was CD4+ T cells sorted from blood. The receptor set was obtained from a human donor with alopecia areata.

This clone has only a few counts. The rearrangement joins TRBV4-1 to TRBJ2-1; D possibly matches TRBD1 or TRBD2 (5 bases each). Trimming pared 0 bases from V and 10 bases from J, leaving 16 bases between. From germline, CDR1 is MGHRA and CDR2 YSYEKL. CDR3 length: 15 residues. The CDR3 loop is CASSQDGDGGREQFF. CDR3 in DNA: TGCGCCAGCAGCCAAGATGGGGACGGAGGTCGGGAGCAGTTCTTC.

The genes are TRBV7-2 and TRBJ2-1; TRBD2 agrees at 14 bases. Germline CDR1 reads SGHTA; CDR2 reads FQGNSA. V was pared by 3 bases and J by 6 bases, with 1 base of the junction left unmatched. The CDR3 is 15 residues long. The CDR3 spells CASSFGLAGGNEQFF. The CDR3 DNA reads TGTGCCAGCAGCTTCGGACTAGCGGGGGGCAATGAGCAGTTCTTC.

The chain carries TRBV7-9 and TRBJ1-2, with a weak D call TRBD1 (5 bases). The CDR3 spans 11 residues. Trimming took off 4 bases at V and 7 bases at J, with 7 bases between the two ends. Germline-derived CDR1 and CDR2 are SEHNR and FQNEAQ (reference sequence). In DNA form, the CDR3 reads TGTGCCAGCAGCTGGGACGTTGGCTACACCTTC. Residues: CASSWDVGYTF.

This clone came up a few times. J is TRBJ2-1 and V is TRBV7-8, with D perhaps TRBD2 (6 bases). The CDR3 covers 15 residues. The ends were cut back, 5 bases at V and 9 bases at J, with 20 bases in the middle. From germline, CDR1 is SGHVS and CDR2 FQNEAQ. The CDR3 reads CASSSRDRERSEQFF. The DNA for the CDR3 is TGTGCCAGCAGCAGCCGGGACCGGGAGCGATCTGAGCAGTTCTTC.

Notes on this clone: A junction end diverges from the germline sequence, so it may reflect a read error. The chain employs TRBV30 and TRBJ1-4, with 9 bases fitting TRBD1. Germline CDR1 is GTSNPN and CDR2 is SVGIG (reference sequence). The CDR3 extends over 11 amino acids. The CDR3 protein is CAWSISDRGGF. In nucleotides, the CDR3 is TGTGCCTGGAGTATATCGGACAGGGGAGGATTT.

This clone was seen a few times. This chain links TRBV18 with TRBJ2-5, with 7 bases matching TRBD1. CDR3 size: 14 residues. V was pared by 5 bases and J by 2 bases, with 5 bases of the junction left unmatched. CDR1 is KGHSH and CDR2 is LQKENI in the germline V gene. CDR3 in DNA: TGTGCCAGCTCATCAGGACAGGTTCAAGAGACCCAGTACTTC. Translation: CASSSGQVQETQYF.

This clone was seen a few times. The junction departs from germline at one end; a sequencing error may be responsible. This chain connects TRBV4-1 to TRBJ2-5; D perhaps matches TRBD2 (6 bases). The CDR3 extends over 14 amino acids. Germline V lookup: CDR1 MGHRA, CDR2 YSYEKL. CDR3 sequence: CASSPGDRGETQYF. The CDR3 coding sequence is TGTGCCAGCAGCCCGGGGGACCGGGGAGAGACCCAGTACTTC.

This clone was recorded a few times. This CDR3 is CASSQGLAGGRQFF. The CDR3 coding sequence is TGCGCCAGCAGCCAAGGACTAGCGGGGGGGCGGCAGTTCTTC. The rearrangement joins TRBV4-3 to TRBJ2-1; 14 bases align to TRBD2. V shed 1 base and J 12 bases; nucleotides not matched to a gene: 2. CDR1 is LGHNA, CDR2 YSLEER, per germline. CDR3 length equals 14 residues.

The genes are TRBV4-1 and TRBJ2-2; D possibly corresponds to TRBD2 (5 bases). This CDR3 spans 14 amino acids. The germline V gene encodes CDR1 MGHRA and CDR2 YSYEKL. V lost 1 base and J lost 8, with 11 bases in between. CDR3 sequence reads: CASSQAGIGGELFF. In DNA, the CDR3 is TGCGCCAGCAGCCAAGCCGGGATCGGAGGGGAGCTGTTTTTT.

This chain joins TRBV18 and TRBJ1-1; 9 nucleotides match TRBD1. This CDR3 contains 13 residues. Per germline, CDR1 KGHSH and CDR2 LQKENI. J lost 11 bases, V lost 3 bases, and 7 bases had no gene match. In DNA, the CDR3 is TGTGCCAGCTCACCCCGGGACAGGGCGGCGGCTTTCTTT. The encoded protein is CASSPRDRAAAFF.

J is TRBJ2-3 and V is TRBV11-2; D is unclear. V was trimmed by 5 bases and J by 5 bases, leaving 8 bases between them. The CDR3 is made up of 12 amino acids. CDR1 and CDR2 (germline): SGHAT, FQNNGV. The CDR3 DNA is TGTGCCAGCAGCCCCCCCAGAGATACGCAGTATTTT. This encodes CASSPPRDTQYF.

V is TRBV5-1 and J is TRBJ1-2, with D perhaps matching TRBD1 (6 bases). The V and J ends lost 3 bases and 6 bases respectively, with 18 bases between them. The CDR3 contains 15 residues. CDR1 and CDR2 (germline): SGHRS, YFSETQ. The CDR3, as DNA: TGCGCCAGCAGCTCCTACGACAGGTCTCTTGATGGCTACACCTTC. Translation: CASSSYDRSLDGYTF.

The genes are TRBV5-8 and TRBJ2-3; D gene unclear. This CDR3 region has 13 residues. Germline CDR1 reads SGHTS; CDR2 reads YDEGEE. The ends were cut back, 0 bases at V and 3 bases at J, with 5 bases in the middle. This CDR3 reads CASSLARTDTQYF. CDR3 sequence (DNA): TGTGCCAGCAGCTTGGCTAGAACAGATACGCAGTATTTT.

The rearrangement joins TRBV5-1 to TRBJ2-7, with 10 bases fitting TRBD1. With 4 bases clipped from V and 3 bases from J, the junction kept 10 bases outside the gene matches. The CDR3 is made up of 16 amino acids. CDR1 and CDR2 from the germline V gene are SGHRS and YFSETQ. Here the CDR3 DNA reads TGCGCCAGCAGCCTCGCTGGGGGACAGGGGTTCTACGAGCAGTACTTC. Its translation: CASSLAGGQGFYEQYF. Full variable domain (missing parts from reference TRBV5-1 and TRBJ2-7): KAGVTQTPRYLIKTRGQQVTLSCSPISGHRSVSWYQQTPGQGLQFLFEYFSETQRNKGNFPGRFSGRQFSNSRSEMNVSTLELGDSALYLCASSLAGGQGFYEQYFGPGTRLTVT.

The V gene is TRBV6-6, the J gene TRBJ2-5; 12 nucleotides line up with TRBD1. J lost 5 bases, V lost 2 bases, and 3 bases had no gene match. CDR1 and CDR2 from the germline V gene are MNHNY and SVGAGI (reference sequence). The length of the CDR3 is 15 residues. The CDR3 DNA is TGTGCCAGCAGTTACGGGACAGGGGGCGCGGAGACCCAGTACTTC. This gives the protein CASSYGTGGAETQYF.

The chain carries TRBV27 and TRBJ2-3; D uncertain. Germline assignment: CDR1 MNHEY and CDR2 SMNVEV (reference sequence). V was clipped by 3 bases and J by 0 bases, with 4 bases between them. This CDR3 comprises 13 residues. Here the CDR3 reads CASSFLSTDTQYF. The CDR3 DNA sequence: TGTGCCAGCAGTTTCCTTAGCACAGATACGCAGTATTTT.